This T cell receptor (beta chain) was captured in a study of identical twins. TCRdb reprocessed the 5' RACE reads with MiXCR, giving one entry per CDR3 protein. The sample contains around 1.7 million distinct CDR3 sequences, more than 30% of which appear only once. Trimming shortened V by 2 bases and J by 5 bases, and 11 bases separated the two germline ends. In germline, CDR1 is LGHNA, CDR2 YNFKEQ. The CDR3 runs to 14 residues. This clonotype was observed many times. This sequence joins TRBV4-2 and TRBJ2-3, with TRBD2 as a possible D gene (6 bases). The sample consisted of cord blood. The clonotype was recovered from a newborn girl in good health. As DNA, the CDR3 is TGTGCCAGCAGCCAACCCGCTAGCGAAGATACGCAGTATTTT. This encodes CASSQPASEDTQYF.